These T cell receptor beta chains were read from a single sample in a study of cytomegalovirus exposure and HLA in healthy donors. The data were produced by immunoSEQ multiplex PCR, yet TCRdb's version contains in-frame clones alone and is incomplete. Among approximately 160,000 clones listed, 68% were seen once. The sequenced sample was PBMCs. The receptors were sampled from a man aged 50-60 years in good health and CMV-seronegative. Each CDR3 is given with its conserved first and last residue.

CDR3 length	V gene	J gene	CDR3 protein
15	TRBV19	TRBJ1-1	CASSTLDRLNTEAFF
16	TRBV6-5	TRBJ2-7	CASSYSDRGISREQYF
15	TRBV4-3	TRBJ1-6	CASSQEQGYNSPLHF
14	TRBV19	TRBJ1-1	CASSMGQGDTEAFF
17	TRBV11-2	TRBJ1-2	CASSLEGRDQTVYGYTF
18	TRBV27	TRBJ2-3	CASSLKPTGAGDTDTQYF
15	TRBV7-9	TRBJ1-1	CASSSSFIVNTEAFF
13	TRBV29-1	TRBJ2-3	CSARGGRTDTQYF
17	TRBV28	TRBJ2-2	CASSFPQVRGRAGELFF
15	TRBV19	TRBJ1-5	CASRLGQGRAEPQHF
15	TRBV6-6	TRBJ1-4	CASSDQGTGIEKLFF
16	TRBV5-4	TRBJ1-2	CASSFSGRVIGNGYTF
16	TRBV19	TRBJ2-2	CASSYRSPGTPRGLFF
15	TRBV15	TRBJ1-3	CATSARLNSGNTIYF
15	TRBV7-8	TRBJ1-1	CASSPRRGYGTEAFF